A selection of T cell receptor beta chains follows, all from one sample in a study of T cell responses to AZD1222 COVID-19 vaccine. The repertoire was sequenced with immunoSEQ multiplex PCR; TCRdb's copy has only in-frame clones and lacks some. This sample carries 200,000 or so clones, over 70% of them seen once, and the ten largest clones take less than 3%. The starting material was peripheral blood, obtained on day 0 of MenACWY control vaccination. Every receptor here comes from an adult in good health. Both conserved end residues are part of each CDR3. The order of the fields is clone size, J gene, V gene, D gene, CDR3 DNA, CDR3 protein. A D gene is named only where the DNA matches it firmly. The size entry is marked missing in some rows and otherwise reads once, few, many or a size class.

size: once; J: TRBJ1-2; V: TRBV7-9; D: TRBD1; DNA: TGTGCCAGCAGTCCTGAGACAGGGGAATACTATGGCTACACCTTC; CDR3: CASSPETGEYYGYTF
size: .; J: TRBJ2-7; V: TRBV30; D: TRBD1; DNA: TGTGCCTGGACAACAGGGGGATCCTACGAGCAGTACTTC; CDR3: CAWTTGGSYEQYF
size: .; J: TRBJ2-3; V: TRBV21-1; D: .; DNA: TGTGCCAGACCGAACAGGGCTAGCACAGATACGCAGTATTTT; CDR3: CARPNRASTDTQYF
size: once; J: TRBJ1-1; V: TRBV5-4; D: TRBD1; DNA: TGTGCCAGCAGCTTGGTCGGCGGACAGGGGGAAGCTTTCTTT; CDR3: CASSLVGGQGEAFF
size: .; J: TRBJ2-2; V: TRBV30; D: .; DNA: TGTGCCTGGAGTGTACGCGCCCCTCGGACCGGGGAGCTGTTTTTT; CDR3: CAWSVRAPRTGELFF
size: .; J: TRBJ2-2; V: TRBV2; D: .; DNA: TGTGCCAGCAATGTCGGAGACGGGAGGGAGCTGTTTTTT; CDR3: CASNVGDGRELFF
size: .; J: TRBJ2-3; V: TRBV7-9; D: .; DNA: TGTGCCAGCAGCTTAGTCGGGGCGGGACAGCCAGATACGCAGTATTTT; CDR3: CASSLVGAGQPDTQYF
size: .; J: TRBJ1-4; V: TRBV28; D: .; DNA: TGTGCCAGCAGTCCACCGGGAAAACTGTTTTTT; CDR3: CASSPPGKLFF
size: .; J: TRBJ2-3; V: TRBV6-5; D: .; DNA: TGTGCCAGCAGGTATCAGGGCTCAGATACGCAGTATTTT; CDR3: CASRYQGSDTQYF
size: .; J: TRBJ1-4; V: TRBV10-3; D: .; DNA: TGTGCCATCAGAAGGGACGGGAATGAAAAACTGTTTTTT; CDR3: CAIRRDGNEKLFF
size: .; J: TRBJ1-2; V: TRBV5-1; D: .; DNA: TGCGCCAGCAGCGTCGAGACAGGCAGTGTGGGAAACTATGGCTACACCTTC; CDR3: CASSVETGSVGNYGYTF
size: .; J: TRBJ2-2; V: TRBV3-1/TRBV3-2; D: .; DNA: TGTGCCAGCAGCTTTACCACCGGGGAGCTGTTTTTT; CDR3: CASSFTTGELFF
size: .; J: TRBJ2-7; V: TRBV27; D: TRBD1; DNA: TGTGCCAGCAGTCTCCGGGACAGCTTGGACGAGCAGTACTTC; CDR3: CASSLRDSLDEQYF
size: .; J: TRBJ2-2; V: TRBV5-4; D: TRBD1; DNA: TGTGCCAGCAGCAACACAGGGGGCGCAATCGGGGAGCTGTTTTTT; CDR3: CASSNTGGAIGELFF
size: .; J: TRBJ2-7; V: TRBV27; D: .; DNA: TGTGCCAGCAGTTTATCACCCTTTTTAAGCCCCTACGAGCAGTACTTC; CDR3: CASSLSPFLSPYEQYF
size: .; J: TRBJ2-7; V: TRBV13; D: .; DNA: TGTGCCAGCAGCCCACAGGGCAGGAATTACTACGAGCAGTACTTC; CDR3: CASSPQGRNYYEQYF